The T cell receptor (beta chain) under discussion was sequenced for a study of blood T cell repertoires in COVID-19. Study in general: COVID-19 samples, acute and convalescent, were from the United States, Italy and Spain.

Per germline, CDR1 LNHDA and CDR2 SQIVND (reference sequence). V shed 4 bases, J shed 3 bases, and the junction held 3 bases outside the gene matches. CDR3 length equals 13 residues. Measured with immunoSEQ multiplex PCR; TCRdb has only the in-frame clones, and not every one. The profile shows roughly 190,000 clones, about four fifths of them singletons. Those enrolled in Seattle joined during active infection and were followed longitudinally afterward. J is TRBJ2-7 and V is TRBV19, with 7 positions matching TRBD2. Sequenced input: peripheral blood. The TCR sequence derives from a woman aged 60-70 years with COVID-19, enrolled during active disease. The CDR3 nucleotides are TGTGCCAGTAGTACTCAGCGGGGCTACGAGCAGTACTTC. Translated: CASSTQRGYEQYF.